This is a list of T cell receptor beta chains from one sample in a study of blood T cell repertoires in COVID-19. TCRdb's table, derived via immunoSEQ multiplex PCR, lists solely in-frame clones and lacks some. Here the sample spans under 250,000 clones, around four fifths being singletons. Specimen: peripheral blood. The receptors shown here come from a woman in her fifties or sixties with active or convalescent COVID-19. Each CDR3 is given with its conserved first and last residue. The D gene is left open where the match is weak. The size field is filled for only some rows; it gives once, few, many or a size class.

d_call j_call cdr3_length clone_size v_call cdr3_nt cdr3_aa
TRBD1 TRBJ1-4 15 - TRBV14 TGTGCCAGCAGGGCAACCGGGACAGGGGATGAAAAACTGTTTTTT CASRATGTGDEKLFF
- TRBJ2-3 15 - TRBV6-6 TGTGCCAGCAGGGATAGCGGAACTAGCACAGATACGCAGTATTTT CASRDSGTSTDTQYF
- TRBJ1-2 15 - TRBV12-5 TGTGCTAGTGGTTTGCCCCGAGGGGGGGCCTATGGCTACACCTTC CASGLPRGGAYGYTF
TRBD2 TRBJ2-1 17 - TRBV6-1 TGTGCCAGCAGTGGACGACTAGCGGGAGGGAGTGGCCATGAGCAGTTCTTC CASSGRLAGGSGHEQFF
- TRBJ1-1 10 - TRBV12-3/TRBV12-4 TGTGCCAGCAGCGGACAGAGAGCTTTCTTT CASSGQRAFF
- TRBJ2-1 15 - TRBV12-5 TGTGCTAGTGGTTTGGTACCAGAACAGTACAATGAGCAGTTCTTC CASGLVPEQYNEQFF
TRBD2 TRBJ2-1 12 - TRBV27 TGTGCCAGCAGTCCGGGGGGGAATGAGCAGTTCTTC CASSPGGNEQFF
TRBD1 TRBJ2-1 14 - TRBV3-1/TRBV3-2 TGTGCCAGCAGCCGAGGACAGGGGACCAATGAGCAGTTCTTC CASSRGQGTNEQFF
TRBD1 TRBJ2-7 16 - TRBV12-5 TGTGCTAGTGGTACCGGGATAGGGACAGGCGGTTACGAGCAGTACTTC CASGTGIGTGGYEQYF
TRBD1 TRBJ2-2 14 - TRBV7-2 TGTGCCAGCCGACGGGGACAGTTCACCGGGGAGCTGTTTTTT CASRRGQFTGELFF
- TRBJ1-6 15 - TRBV5-6 TGTGCCAGCAGCCCGGCTGGGGGGTATAATTCACCCCTCCACTTT CASSPAGGYNSPLHF
- TRBJ2-3 17 - TRBV3-1/TRBV3-2 TGTGCCAGCAGCCAAGATCAGAGACTCGAAAGCACAGATACGCAGTATTTT CASSQDQRLESTDTQYF
TRBD1 TRBJ2-2 16 - TRBV3-1/TRBV3-2 TGTGCCAGCAGCCAGCTGGTAGGGACAGGGTCCGGGGAGCTGTTTTTT CASSQLVGTGSGELFF
- TRBJ1-6 17 - TRBV6-6 TGTGCCAGCAGTCCGTCCGGAACGGGCGCGGGAAATTCACCCCTCCACTTT CASSPSGTGAGNSPLHF
TRBD2 TRBJ2-3 14 - TRBV10-1 TGCGCCAGCAGTGTGGCGGGAGGAGCAGATACGCAGTATTTT CASSVAGGADTQYF
- TRBJ2-1 14 few TRBV11-3 TGTGCCAGCAGCTTAGGCCGGAGGGCACGAGAGCAGTTCTTC CASSLGRRAREQFF
TRBD1 TRBJ1-4 15 - TRBV7-9 TGTGCCAGCAGCCCGCGGGGGGGACAGTTGGAAAAACTGTTTTTT CASSPRGGQLEKLFF
- TRBJ2-7 17 - TRBV4-1 TGCGCCAGCAGCCAAGCCGGAGCCGGGGGAGTTACCTACGAGCAGTACTTC CASSQAGAGGVTYEQYF
TRBD2 TRBJ2-3 14 - TRBV28 TGTGCCAGCAAAACTAGCGGATTCACAGATACGCAGTATTTT CASKTSGFTDTQYF
- TRBJ2-7 15 - TRBV19 TGTGCCAGTAGTATTAGGGAGGCGGCCCCCTACGAGCAGTACTTC CASSIREAAPYEQYF
- TRBJ2-2 16 - TRBV3-1/TRBV3-2 TGTGCCAGCAGCCAAGCAGGAGGGGCGGACACCGGGGAGCTGTTTTTT CASSQAGGADTGELFF
TRBD1 TRBJ2-2 16 - TRBV10-1 TGCGCCAGCAGTGTATCCGGGACAGGCCCCACCGGGGAGCTGTTTTTT CASSVSGTGPTGELFF
- TRBJ1-1 14 - TRBV30 TGTGCCTGGCTGGCCACAGGGTGGGCCACTGAAGCTTTCTTT CAWLATGWATEAFF
TRBD1 TRBJ1-4 16 - TRBV10-1 TGCGCCAGCAGTCCCGAGAGTGCCGGACAGGGTGAAAAACTGTTTTTT CASSPESAGQGEKLFF
TRBD1 TRBJ2-2 16 - TRBV11-3 TGTGCCAGCAGCTTTGTCCGGACAGGGGGCACCGGGGAGCTGTTTTTT CASSFVRTGGTGELFF
TRBD1 TRBJ2-6 16 - TRBV5-8 TGTGCCAGCAGCTTGGTTAGGGGGCCTGGGGCCAACGTCCTGACTTTC CASSLVRGPGANVLTF
TRBD1 TRBJ2-2 13 few TRBV2 TGTGCCAGCAAGAACAGGGGACCCGGGGAGCTGTTTTTT CASKNRGPGELFF
- TRBJ2-1 11 - TRBV6-1 TGTGCCAGCAGTGACAGGGATGAGCAGTTCTTC CASSDRDEQFF
- TRBJ1-3 15 - TRBV14 TGTGCCAGCAGCCAAGGAATCAGCTCTGGAAACACCATATATTTT CASSQGISSGNTIYF